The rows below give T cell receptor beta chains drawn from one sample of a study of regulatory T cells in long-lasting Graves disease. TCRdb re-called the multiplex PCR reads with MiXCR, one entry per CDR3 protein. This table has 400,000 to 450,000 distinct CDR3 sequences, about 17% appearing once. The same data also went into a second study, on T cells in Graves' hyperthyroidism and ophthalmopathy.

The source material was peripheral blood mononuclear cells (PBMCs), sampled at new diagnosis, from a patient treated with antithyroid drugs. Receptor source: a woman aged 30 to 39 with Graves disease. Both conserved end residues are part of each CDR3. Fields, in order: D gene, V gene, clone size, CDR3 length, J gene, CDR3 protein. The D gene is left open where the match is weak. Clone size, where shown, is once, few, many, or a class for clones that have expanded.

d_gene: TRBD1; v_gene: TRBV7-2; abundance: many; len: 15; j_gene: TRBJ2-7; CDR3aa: CASSTSGTGTYEQYF
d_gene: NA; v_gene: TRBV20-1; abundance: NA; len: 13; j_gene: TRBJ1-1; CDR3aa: CSAAGQGVTEAFF
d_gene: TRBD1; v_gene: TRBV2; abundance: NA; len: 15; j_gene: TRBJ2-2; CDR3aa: CASSLSGTGAGELFF
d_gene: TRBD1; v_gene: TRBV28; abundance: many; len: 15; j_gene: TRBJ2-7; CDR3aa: CASSATPGQAYEQYF
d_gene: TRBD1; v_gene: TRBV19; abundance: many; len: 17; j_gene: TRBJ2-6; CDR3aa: CASKIRQGASGANVLTF
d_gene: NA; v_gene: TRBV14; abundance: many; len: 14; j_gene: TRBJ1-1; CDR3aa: CASSPAGPNTEAFF
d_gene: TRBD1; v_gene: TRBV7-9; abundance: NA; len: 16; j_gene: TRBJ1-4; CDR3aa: CASSLPTGQGGEKLFF
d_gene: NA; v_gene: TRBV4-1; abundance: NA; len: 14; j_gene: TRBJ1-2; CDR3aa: CASSPPRGADGYTF
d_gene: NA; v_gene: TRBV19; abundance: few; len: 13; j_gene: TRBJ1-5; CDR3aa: CASRRQDNQPQHF
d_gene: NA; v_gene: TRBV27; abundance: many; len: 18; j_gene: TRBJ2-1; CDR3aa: CASSLLPLSTVRYNEQFF
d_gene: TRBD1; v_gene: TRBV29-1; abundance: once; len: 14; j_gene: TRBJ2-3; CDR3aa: CSVGQDRESDTQYF
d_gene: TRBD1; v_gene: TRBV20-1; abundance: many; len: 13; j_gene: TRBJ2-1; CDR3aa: CSASRDRHNEQFF
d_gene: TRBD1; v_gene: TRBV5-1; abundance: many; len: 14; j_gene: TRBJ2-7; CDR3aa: CASSLRTGAYEQYF
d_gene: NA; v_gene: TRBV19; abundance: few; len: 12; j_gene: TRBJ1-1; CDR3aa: CASMKPGTEAFF
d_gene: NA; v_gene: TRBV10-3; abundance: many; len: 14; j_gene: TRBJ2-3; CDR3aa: CAISAGTYDHTQYF
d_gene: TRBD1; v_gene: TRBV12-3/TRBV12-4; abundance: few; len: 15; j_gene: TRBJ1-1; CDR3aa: CASSFGGQTNTEAFF
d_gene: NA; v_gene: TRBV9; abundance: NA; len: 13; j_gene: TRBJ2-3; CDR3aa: CASSVEPTDTQYF
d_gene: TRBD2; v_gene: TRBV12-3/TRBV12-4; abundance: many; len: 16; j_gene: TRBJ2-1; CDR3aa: CASSYEAGGAYNEQFF
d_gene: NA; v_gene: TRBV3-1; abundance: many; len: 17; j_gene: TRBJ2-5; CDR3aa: CASSQDLGTIAPGTQYF
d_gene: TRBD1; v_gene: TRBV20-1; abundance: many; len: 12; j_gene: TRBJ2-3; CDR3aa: CSAGQGTDTQYF
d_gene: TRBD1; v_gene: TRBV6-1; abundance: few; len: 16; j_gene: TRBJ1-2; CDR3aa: CASTPGQGEVNYGYTF
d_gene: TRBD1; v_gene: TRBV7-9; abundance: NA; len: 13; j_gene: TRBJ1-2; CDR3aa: CATIGTGNGGYTF
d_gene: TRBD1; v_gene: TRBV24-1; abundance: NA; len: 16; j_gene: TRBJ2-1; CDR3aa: CATSGQGANLINEQFF
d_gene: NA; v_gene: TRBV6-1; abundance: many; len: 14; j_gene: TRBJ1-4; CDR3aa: CASSGTAGGEKLFF
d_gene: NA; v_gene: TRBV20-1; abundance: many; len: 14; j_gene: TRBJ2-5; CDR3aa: CSAGDPSSGETQYF
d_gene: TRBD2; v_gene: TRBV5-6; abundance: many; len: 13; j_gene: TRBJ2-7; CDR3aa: CASSLLGEGEQYF
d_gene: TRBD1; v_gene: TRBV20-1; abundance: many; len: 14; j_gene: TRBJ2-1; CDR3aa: CSARVGTGFNEQFF